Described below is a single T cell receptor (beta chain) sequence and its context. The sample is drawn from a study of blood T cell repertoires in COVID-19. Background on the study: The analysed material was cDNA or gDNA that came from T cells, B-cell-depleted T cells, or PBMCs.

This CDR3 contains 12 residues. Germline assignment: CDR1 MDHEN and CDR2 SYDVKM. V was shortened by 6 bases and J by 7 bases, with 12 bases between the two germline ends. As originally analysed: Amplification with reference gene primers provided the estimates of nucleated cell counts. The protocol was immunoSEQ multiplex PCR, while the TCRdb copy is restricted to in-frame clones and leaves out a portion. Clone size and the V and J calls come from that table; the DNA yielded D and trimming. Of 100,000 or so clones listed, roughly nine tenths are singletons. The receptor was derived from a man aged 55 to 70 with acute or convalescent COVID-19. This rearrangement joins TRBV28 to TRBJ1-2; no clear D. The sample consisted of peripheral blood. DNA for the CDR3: TGTGCCAGCAGCCCGAGGGTTAGTGGCTACACCTTC. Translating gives CASSPRVSGYTF.